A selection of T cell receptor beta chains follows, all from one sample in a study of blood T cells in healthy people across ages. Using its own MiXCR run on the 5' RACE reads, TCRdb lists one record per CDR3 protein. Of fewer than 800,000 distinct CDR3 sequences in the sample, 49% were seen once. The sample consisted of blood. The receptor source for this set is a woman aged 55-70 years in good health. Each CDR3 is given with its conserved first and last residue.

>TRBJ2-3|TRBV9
CASSGTSGASDTQYF
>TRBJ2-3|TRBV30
CAWSEGIDTQYF
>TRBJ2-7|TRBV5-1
CASSDQLVAEQYF
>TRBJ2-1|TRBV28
CASSSLLMTSGSYNEQFF
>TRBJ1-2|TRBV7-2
CASSQDRGRYGYTF
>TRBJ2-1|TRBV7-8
CASSLQEYNEQFF
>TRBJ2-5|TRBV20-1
CSTREGGETQYF
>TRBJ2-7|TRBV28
CASSFQAGYSYEQYF
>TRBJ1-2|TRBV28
CASTSVFRDYGYTF
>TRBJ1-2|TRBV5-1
CASSLFTDNYGYTF
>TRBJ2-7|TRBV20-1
CSGIRDTTSYEQYF
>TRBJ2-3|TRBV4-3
CASSQVWGRSTDTQYF
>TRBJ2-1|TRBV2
CASSAGLGDNEQFF